A selection of T cell receptor beta chains follows, all from one sample in a study of beta chain features in type 1 diabetes. This table comes from immunoSEQ multiplex PCR, and its TCRdb copy is limited to in-frame clones, with some not included. The table lists 160,000 or so clones, approximately 9.1% of them singletons. Sample: central memory CD4+ T cells from blood. The source of these receptors is a woman between 18 and 29 years old in good health. Both conserved end residues are part of each CDR3. The order of the fields is V gene, J gene, clone size, D gene, CDR3 length, CDR3 protein, CDR3 DNA. The D gene is left open where the match is weak. Clone size appears in some rows only: once, few, many, or a class for an expanded clone.

TRBV2	TRBJ2-2	few	NA	14	CASIIHPNTGELFF	TGTGCCAGCATTATACATCCGAACACCGGGGAGCTGTTTTTT
TRBV7-9	TRBJ2-3	few	NA	15	CASSPRGASTDTQYF	TGTGCCAGCAGCCCCCGTGGAGCTAGCACAGATACGCAGTATTTT
TRBV5-1	TRBJ2-1	many	NA	18	CASSLPPIGTSTYNEQFF	TGCGCCAGCAGCTTGCCACCCATCGGGACTTCAACCTACAATGAGCAGTTCTTC
TRBV4-2	TRBJ2-1	NA	NA	12	CASSSIYNEQFF	TGTGCCAGCAGCTCCATTTACAATGAGCAGTTCTTC
TRBV6-5	TRBJ2-1	few	NA	14	CASSWGRSSRKQFF	TGTGCCAGCAGTTGGGGCAGATCGAGCCGGAAGCAGTTCTTC
TRBV9	TRBJ2-7	NA	TRBD2	15	CASSVDRSPGGEQYF	TGTGCCAGCAGCGTAGACCGGTCTCCGGGAGGCGAGCAGTACTTC
TRBV11-2	TRBJ2-7	few	NA	14	CASSFLLGSYEQYF	TGTGCCAGCAGCTTCTTACTAGGTTCCTACGAGCAGTACTTC
TRBV7-3	TRBJ2-1	few	TRBD1	15	CASSPLTGAFGEQFF	TGTGCCAGCAGCCCTCTGACAGGGGCGTTCGGGGAGCAGTTCTTC
TRBV5-4	TRBJ2-7	NA	NA	15	CASSVRRRGSYEQYF	TGTGCCAGCAGCGTAAGGAGGCGTGGGTCCTACGAGCAGTACTTC
TRBV29-1	TRBJ2-7	NA	TRBD1	14	CSVTGTEGSYEQYF	TGCAGCGTTACCGGGACAGAGGGCTCCTACGAGCAGTACTTC
TRBV5-1	TRBJ2-3	NA	NA	17	CASSQGSSGASTDTQYF	TGCGCCAGCAGCCAAGGCAGTAGCGGAGCTAGCACAGATACGCAGTATTTT
TRBV29-1	TRBJ1-2	NA	TRBD1	14	CSVVKSQGAWGYTF	TGCAGCGTGGTAAAGTCCCAGGGGGCTTGGGGCTACACCTTC
TRBV28	TRBJ1-2	few	NA	13	CASGNPRAYGYTF	TGTGCCAGCGGGAACCCCAGGGCCTATGGCTACACCTTC
TRBV4-1	TRBJ2-1	NA	TRBD2	15	CASRIAGSKDNEQFF	TGCGCCAGCAGGATAGCGGGATCTAAGGACAATGAGCAGTTCTTC
TRBV30	TRBJ2-1	NA	TRBD2	13	CACRLAAYNEQFF	TGTGCCTGTCGGCTAGCGGCCTACAATGAGCAGTTCTTC
TRBV30	TRBJ2-5	NA	TRBD1	14	CAWSPGQSQETQYF	TGTGCCTGGAGTCCGGGACAGTCACAAGAGACCCAGTACTTC
TRBV5-1	TRBJ2-5	few	NA	15	CASSWVTSVRETQYF	TGCGCCAGCAGCTGGGTGACTAGTGTGCGAGAGACCCAGTACTTC
TRBV7-2	TRBJ1-1	NA	TRBD1	14	CASSFTGGNTEAFF	TGTGCCAGCAGCTTTACAGGGGGGAACACTGAAGCTTTCTTT
TRBV5-1	TRBJ2-5	few	TRBD2	15	CASSPGTSGVGTQYF	TGCGCCAGCAGCCCCGGGACTAGCGGGGTGGGGACCCAGTACTTC
TRBV4-2	TRBJ2-3	NA	NA	17	CASSQGFISSSSDTQYF	TGTGCCAGCAGCCAAGGGTTTATTAGTTCATCGAGCGATACGCAGTATTTT
TRBV11-2	TRBJ2-1	NA	NA	11	CASSRRDEQFF	TGTGCCAGCAGCCGCCGAGATGAGCAGTTCTTC
TRBV9	TRBJ2-3	few	TRBD2	16	CASSPLHGRSTDTQYF	TGTGCCAGCAGCCCACTTCACGGGAGGTCGACAGATACGCAGTATTTT
TRBV5-1	TRBJ2-6	NA	NA	15	CASSLLASGANVLTF	TGCGCCAGCAGCCTACTAGCATCTGGGGCCAACGTCCTGACTTTC
TRBV7-2	TRBJ2-2	NA	NA	15	CASSFVGGLDGELFF	TGTGCCAGCAGCTTCGTGGGGGGGCTGGACGGGGAGCTGTTTTTT
TRBV27	TRBJ2-5	NA	TRBD2	16	CASRGTSGLRQETQYF	TGTGCCAGCAGGGGGACTAGCGGCCTCCGGCAAGAGACCCAGTACTTC
TRBV6-5	TRBJ2-3	NA	TRBD2	16	CASSSQLAGFTDTQYF	TGTGCCAGCAGTTCTCAACTAGCGGGGTTCACAGATACGCAGTATTTT
TRBV5-6	TRBJ2-5	few	TRBD2	16	CASRGLAGGGQETQYF	TGTGCCAGCAGGGGGCTCGCGGGGGGAGGCCAAGAGACCCAGTACTTC
TRBV6-1	TRBJ1-2	NA	NA	15	CASSGSGVGGYGYTF	TGTGCCAGCAGTGGCTCAGGGGTTGGGGGCTATGGCTACACCTTC
TRBV18	TRBJ2-2	few	NA	15	CASSAHERNTGELFF	TGTGCCAGCTCAGCACACGAGAGAAACACCGGGGAGCTGTTTTTT
TRBV19	TRBJ1-2	NA	NA	13	CASSPDRNYGYTF	TGTGCCAGTAGTCCTGACAGGAACTATGGCTACACCTTC
TRBV25-1	TRBJ2-3	few	NA	15	CASSEIGRVTDTQYF	TGTGCCAGCAGTGAAATAGGCAGGGTCACAGATACGCAGTATTTT
TRBV7-9	TRBJ2-7	NA	NA	16	CASSLYPSREVYQQYF	TGTGCCAGCAGCTTATACCCTTCCAGAGAGGTCTATCAGCAGTACTTC
TRBV4-2	TRBJ1-1	NA	NA	15	CASSPLGQGNTEAFF	TGTGCCAGCAGCCCCCTCGGTCAGGGGAACACTGAAGCTTTCTTT
TRBV5-1	TRBJ1-4	NA	NA	13	CASSLGRGEKLFF	TGCGCCAGCAGTCTGGGGCGAGGTGAAAAACTGTTTTTT
TRBV5-1	TRBJ2-1	few	NA	13	CASSLDSHNEQFF	TGCGCCAGCAGCTTGGACTCGCACAATGAGCAGTTCTTC
TRBV9	TRBJ1-1	few	NA	13	CASSAFLNTEAFF	TGTGCCAGCAGCGCGTTTCTGAACACTGAAGCTTTCTTT
TRBV30	TRBJ2-7	many	TRBD2	15	CAWSGLAGGLHEQYF	TGTGCCTGGAGCGGACTAGCGGGAGGGCTCCACGAGCAGTACTTC
TRBV30	TRBJ2-2	few	NA	11	CAWARTGELFF	TGTGCCTGGGCCCGGACCGGGGAGCTGTTTTTT
TRBV5-1	TRBJ2-6	NA	NA	14	CASLDSSGANVLTF	TGCGCCAGTTTAGACAGCTCTGGGGCCAACGTCCTGACTTTC
TRBV4-1	TRBJ1-5	many	NA	13	CASSPEDWQPQHF	TGCGCCAGCAGCCCGGAGGATTGGCAGCCCCAGCATTTT
TRBV15	TRBJ2-5	NA	NA	14	CATSRDRAQETQYF	TGTGCCACCAGCAGAGACAGGGCCCAAGAGACCCAGTACTTC
TRBV7-9	TRBJ2-4	NA	NA	16	CASSPQGGSFGNIQYF	TGTGCCAGCAGCCCCCAGGGGGGCTCCTTCGGAAACATTCAGTACTTC
TRBV30	TRBJ1-2	few	NA	11	CAWTGGYGYTF	TGTGCCTGGACGGGGGGCTATGGCTACACCTTC
TRBV18	TRBJ1-2	few	NA	15	CASSPQARVNYGYTF	TGTGCCAGCTCACCCCAGGCCAGGGTGAACTATGGCTACACCTTC
TRBV7-8	TRBJ1-5	NA	TRBD1	20	CASSLVWGQGRQTANQPQHF	TGTGCCAGCAGCTTAGTCTGGGGACAGGGGCGTCAAACCGCTAATCAGCCCCAGCATTTT
TRBV7-2	TRBJ1-1	few	TRBD1	14	CASTSHRGVTEAFF	TGTGCCAGCACCTCACACAGGGGAGTGACTGAAGCTTTCTTT
TRBV5-1	TRBJ1-2	NA	TRBD1	13	CASSIPGQDGYTF	TGCGCCAGCAGCATCCCGGGACAGGATGGCTACACCTTC
TRBV7-9	TRBJ2-1	few	TRBD2	18	CASSLGTSGGSSSNEQFF	TGTGCCAGCAGCTTGGGGACTAGCGGGGGGTCTAGCTCCAATGAGCAGTTCTTC
TRBV5-1	TRBJ1-2	few	TRBD1	15	CASSQDEGAGYGYTF	TGCGCCAGCAGCCAGGACGAGGGGGCTGGCTATGGCTACACCTTC
TRBV7-3	TRBJ1-2	NA	TRBD1	15	CASSARDRAYYGYTF	TGTGCCAGCAGCGCCCGGGACAGAGCATACTATGGCTACACCTTC
TRBV7-2	TRBJ2-7	NA	NA	11	CASSPTYEQYF	TGTGCCAGCAGCCCTACCTACGAGCAGTACTTC
TRBV5-4	TRBJ1-2	NA	NA	14	CASSQETFNYGYTF	TGCGCCAGCAGCCAAGAAACTTTTAACTATGGCTACACCTTC